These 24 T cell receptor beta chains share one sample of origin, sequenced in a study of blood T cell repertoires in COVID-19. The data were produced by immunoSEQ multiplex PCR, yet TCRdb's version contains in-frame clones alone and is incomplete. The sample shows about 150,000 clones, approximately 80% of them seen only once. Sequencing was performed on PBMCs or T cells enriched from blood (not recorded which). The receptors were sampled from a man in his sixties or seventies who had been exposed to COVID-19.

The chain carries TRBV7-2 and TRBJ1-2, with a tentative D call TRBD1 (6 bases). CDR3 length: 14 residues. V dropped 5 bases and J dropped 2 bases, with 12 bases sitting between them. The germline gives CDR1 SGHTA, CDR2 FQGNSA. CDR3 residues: CASSLQQGNYGYTF. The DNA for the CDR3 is TGTGCCAGCAGCCTACAACAGGGAAACTATGGCTACACCTTC.

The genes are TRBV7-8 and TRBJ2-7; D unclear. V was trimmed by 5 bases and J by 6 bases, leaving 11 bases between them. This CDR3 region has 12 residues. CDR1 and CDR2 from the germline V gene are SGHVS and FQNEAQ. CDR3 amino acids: CASSLNPGEQYF. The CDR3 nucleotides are TGTGCCAGCAGCCTAAACCCCGGCGAGCAGTACTTC.

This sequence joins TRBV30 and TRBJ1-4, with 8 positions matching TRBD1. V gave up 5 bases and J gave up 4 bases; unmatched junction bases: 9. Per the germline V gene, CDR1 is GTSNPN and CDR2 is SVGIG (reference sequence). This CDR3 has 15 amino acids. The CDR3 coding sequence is TGTGCCTGGGGGGTAGGGGACAGGCTTAATGAAAAACTGTTTTTT. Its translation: CAWGVGDRLNEKLFF.

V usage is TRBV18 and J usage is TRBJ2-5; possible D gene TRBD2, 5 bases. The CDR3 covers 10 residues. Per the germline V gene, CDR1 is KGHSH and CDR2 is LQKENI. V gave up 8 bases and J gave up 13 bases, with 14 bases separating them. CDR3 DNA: TGTGCCAGCCCCCCGGGGAGAGTGTACTTC. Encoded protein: CASPPGRVYF.

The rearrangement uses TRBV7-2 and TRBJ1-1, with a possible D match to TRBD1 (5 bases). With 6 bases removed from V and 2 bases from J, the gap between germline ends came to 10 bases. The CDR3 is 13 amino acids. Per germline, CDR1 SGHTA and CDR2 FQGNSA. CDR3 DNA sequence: TGTGCCAGCAGTCGACAGAGAAACACTGAAGCTTTCTTT. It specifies CASSRQRNTEAFF. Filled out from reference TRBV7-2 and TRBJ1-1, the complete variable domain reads GAGVSQSPSNKVTEKGKDVELRCDPISGHTALYWYRQSLGQGLEFLIYFQGNSAPDKSGLPSDRFSAERTGGSVSTLTIQRTQQEDSAVYLCASSRQRNTEAFFGQGTRLTVV.

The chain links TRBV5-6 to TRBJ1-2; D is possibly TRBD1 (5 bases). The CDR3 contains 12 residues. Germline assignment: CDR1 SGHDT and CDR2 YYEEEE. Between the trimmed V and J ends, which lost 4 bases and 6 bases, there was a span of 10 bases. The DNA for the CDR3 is TGTGCCAGCAGCCTCAGGGTCGATGGCTACACCTTC. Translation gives CASSLRVDGYTF.

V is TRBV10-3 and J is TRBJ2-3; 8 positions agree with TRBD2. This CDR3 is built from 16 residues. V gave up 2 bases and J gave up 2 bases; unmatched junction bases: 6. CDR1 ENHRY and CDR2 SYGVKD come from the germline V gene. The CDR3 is CAISEEAGGLTDTQYF. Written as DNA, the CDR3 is TGTGCCATCAGTGAGGAGGCGGGGGGCCTCACAGATACGCAGTATTTT.

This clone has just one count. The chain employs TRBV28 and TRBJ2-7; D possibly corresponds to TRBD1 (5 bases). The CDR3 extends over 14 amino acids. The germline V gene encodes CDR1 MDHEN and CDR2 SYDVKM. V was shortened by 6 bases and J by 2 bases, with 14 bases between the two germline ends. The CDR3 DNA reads TGTGCCAGCAGGCGTCAGGGTTTAACCTACGAGCAGTACTTC. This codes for CASRRQGLTYEQYF.

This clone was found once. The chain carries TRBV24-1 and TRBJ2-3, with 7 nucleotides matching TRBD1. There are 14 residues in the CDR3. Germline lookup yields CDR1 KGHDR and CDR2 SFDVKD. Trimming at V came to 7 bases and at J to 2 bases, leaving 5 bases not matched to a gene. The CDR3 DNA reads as TGTGCCACCAGAGGGGGCATAAACACAGATACGCAGTATTTT. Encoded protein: CATRGGINTDTQYF.

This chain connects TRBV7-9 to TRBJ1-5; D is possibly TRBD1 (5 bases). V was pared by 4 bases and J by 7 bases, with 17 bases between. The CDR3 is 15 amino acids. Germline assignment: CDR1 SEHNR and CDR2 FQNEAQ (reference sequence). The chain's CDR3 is CASSSGEAGNQPQHF. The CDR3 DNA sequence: TGTGCCAGCAGCTCTGGGGAGGCAGGGAACCAGCCCCAGCATTTT.

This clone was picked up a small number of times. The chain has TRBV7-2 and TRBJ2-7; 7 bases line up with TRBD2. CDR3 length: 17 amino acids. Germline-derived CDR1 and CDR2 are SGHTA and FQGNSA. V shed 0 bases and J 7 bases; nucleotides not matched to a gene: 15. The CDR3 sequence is CASSLATLPGGKGEQYF. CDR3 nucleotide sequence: TGTGCCAGCAGCTTAGCTACGCTACCGGGAGGAAAGGGGGAGCAGTACTTC.

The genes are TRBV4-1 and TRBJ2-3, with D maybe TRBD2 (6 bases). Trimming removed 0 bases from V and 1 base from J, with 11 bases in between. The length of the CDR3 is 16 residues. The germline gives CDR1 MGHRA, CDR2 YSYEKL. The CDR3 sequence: CASSQEGGIGTDTQYF. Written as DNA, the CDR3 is TGCGCCAGCAGCCAAGAAGGCGGGATTGGCACAGATACGCAGTATTTT.

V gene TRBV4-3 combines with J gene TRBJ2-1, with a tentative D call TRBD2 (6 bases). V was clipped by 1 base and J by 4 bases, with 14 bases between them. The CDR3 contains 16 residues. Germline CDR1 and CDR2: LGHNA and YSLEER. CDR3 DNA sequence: TGCGCCAGCAGCCAAGGCGGTAGCGGAAAGTACAATGAGCAGTTCTTC. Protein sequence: CASSQGGSGKYNEQFF.

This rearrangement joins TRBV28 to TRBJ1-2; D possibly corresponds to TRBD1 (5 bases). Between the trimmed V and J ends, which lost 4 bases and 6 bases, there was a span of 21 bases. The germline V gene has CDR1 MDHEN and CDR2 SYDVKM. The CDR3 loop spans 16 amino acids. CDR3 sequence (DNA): TGTGCCAGCAGTTCTAACGGCGCGTTGGGGCAAAATGGCTACACCTTC. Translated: CASSSNGALGQNGYTF.

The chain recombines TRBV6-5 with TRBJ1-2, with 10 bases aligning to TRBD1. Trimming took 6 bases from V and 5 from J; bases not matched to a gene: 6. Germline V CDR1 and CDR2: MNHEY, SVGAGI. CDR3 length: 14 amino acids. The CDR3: CASRRQGAQYGYTF. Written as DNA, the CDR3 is TGTGCCAGCAGGCGACAGGGGGCCCAATATGGCTACACCTTC.

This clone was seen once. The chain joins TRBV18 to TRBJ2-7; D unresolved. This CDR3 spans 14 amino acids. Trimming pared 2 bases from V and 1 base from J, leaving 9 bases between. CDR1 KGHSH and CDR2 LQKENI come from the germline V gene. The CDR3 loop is CASSPEATSYEQYF. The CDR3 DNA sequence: TGTGCCAGCTCACCAGAGGCCACATCCTACGAGCAGTACTTC.

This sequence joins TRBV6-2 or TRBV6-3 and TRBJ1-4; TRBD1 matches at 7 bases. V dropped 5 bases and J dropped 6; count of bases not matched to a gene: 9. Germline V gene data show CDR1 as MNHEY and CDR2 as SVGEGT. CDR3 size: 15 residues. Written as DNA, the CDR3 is TGTGCCAGCAGTCGAACCGGGACAGACTATGAAAAACTGTTTTTT. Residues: CASSRTGTDYEKLFF.

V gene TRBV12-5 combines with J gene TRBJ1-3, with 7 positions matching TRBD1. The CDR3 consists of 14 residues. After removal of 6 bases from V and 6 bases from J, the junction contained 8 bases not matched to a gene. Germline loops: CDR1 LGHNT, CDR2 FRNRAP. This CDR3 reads CASGSDRVKNTIYF. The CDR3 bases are TGTGCTAGTGGCTCTGACAGGGTTAAAAACACCATATATTTT.

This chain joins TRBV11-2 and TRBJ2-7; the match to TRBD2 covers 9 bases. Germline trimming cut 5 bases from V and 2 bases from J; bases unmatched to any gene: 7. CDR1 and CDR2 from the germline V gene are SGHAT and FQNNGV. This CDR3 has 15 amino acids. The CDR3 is CASSRPGLAAYEQYF. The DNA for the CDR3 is TGTGCCAGCAGCAGACCGGGACTAGCAGCCTACGAGCAGTACTTC.

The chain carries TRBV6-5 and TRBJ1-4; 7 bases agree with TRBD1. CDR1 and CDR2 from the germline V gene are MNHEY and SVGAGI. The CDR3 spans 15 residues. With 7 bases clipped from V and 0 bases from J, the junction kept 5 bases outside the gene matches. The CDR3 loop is CASMFGTATNEKLFF. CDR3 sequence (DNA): TGTGCCAGCATGTTTGGGACAGCAACTAATGAAAAACTGTTTTTT.

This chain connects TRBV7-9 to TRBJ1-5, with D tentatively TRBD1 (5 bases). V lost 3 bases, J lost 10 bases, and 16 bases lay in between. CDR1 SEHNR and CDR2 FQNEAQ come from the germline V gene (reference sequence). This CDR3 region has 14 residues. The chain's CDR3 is CASSFSRAVNPQHF. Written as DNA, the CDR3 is TGTGCCAGCAGCTTCTCCAGGGCCGTCAATCCCCAGCATTTT.

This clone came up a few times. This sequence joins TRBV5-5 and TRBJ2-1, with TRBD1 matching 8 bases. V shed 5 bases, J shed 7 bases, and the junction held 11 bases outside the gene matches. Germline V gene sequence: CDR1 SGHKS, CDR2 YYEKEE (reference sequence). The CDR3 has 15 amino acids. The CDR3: CASSFPQGAGNEQFF. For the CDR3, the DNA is TGTGCCAGCAGTTTTCCCCAGGGGGCTGGAAATGAGCAGTTCTTC. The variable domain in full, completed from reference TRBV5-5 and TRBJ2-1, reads DAGVTQSPTHLIKTRGQQVTLRCSPISGHKSVSWYQQVLGQGPQFIFQYYEKEERGRGNFPDRFSARQFPNYSSELNVNALLLGDSALYLCASSFPQGAGNEQFFGPGTRLTVL.

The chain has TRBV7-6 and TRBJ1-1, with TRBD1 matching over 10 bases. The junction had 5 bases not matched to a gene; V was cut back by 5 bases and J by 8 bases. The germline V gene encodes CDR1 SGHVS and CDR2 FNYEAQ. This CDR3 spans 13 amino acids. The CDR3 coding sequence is TGTGCCAGCAGCAGGGGACAGGGGAGGGAAGCTTTCTTT. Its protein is CASSRGQGREAFF.

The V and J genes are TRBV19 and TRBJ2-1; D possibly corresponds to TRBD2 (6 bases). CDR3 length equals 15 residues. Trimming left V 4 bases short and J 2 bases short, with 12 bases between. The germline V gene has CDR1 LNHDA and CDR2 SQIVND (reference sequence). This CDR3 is CASSKERATYNEQFF. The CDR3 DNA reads TGTGCCAGTAGTAAGGAGCGGGCGACCTACAATGAGCAGTTCTTC.